Included here is one TCR beta chain sequence, with context. Germline V gives CDR1 ENHRY, CDR2 SYGVKD. CDR3 size: 14 residues. V was pared by 1 base and J by 2 bases, with 8 bases between. Some clones are missing from TCRdb's copy, which holds only in-frame ones; the method was immunoSEQ multiplex PCR. The sample lists about 130,000 clones; roughly 90% were seen once. The data derive from a study of blood T cell repertoires in COVID-19. Cohorts were determined from participant-reported clinical history. Donors in Cohort 3 counted as recovered after two negative PCRs, clearance, or symptom resolution. The source material was PBMCs or T cells enriched from blood (not recorded which). V and J are TRBV10-3 and TRBJ1-2; no definite D call. This clonotype was obtained from a woman aged 45-65 years who had recovered from COVID-19. The CDR3 is CAISELQKNYGYTF. The CDR3, as DNA: TGTGCCATCAGTGAGTTACAGAAGAACTATGGCTACACCTTC.